The sequence of this T cell receptor beta chain was determined in a study of blood T cell repertoires in COVID-19. Study context: Researchers got acute and convalescent COVID-19 samples from the United States, Italy and Spain. In each case, the material was cDNA or gDNA derived from T cells, B-cell-depleted T cells, or PBMCs.

Trimming shortened V by 9 bases and J by 6 bases, and 14 bases separated the two germline ends. Germline CDR1 reads LNHDA; CDR2 reads SQIVND (reference sequence). The CDR3 is 12 residues long. Categorization into cohorts depended on clinical history that participants reported. Recovered Cohort 3 donors showed two negative PCRs, clearance, or symptom resolution. The table came from immunoSEQ multiplex PCR; TCRdb's copy has only in-frame clones and leaves some out. The sample has about 360,000 clones; about 90% are singletons. This chain uses TRBV19 with TRBJ1-1; tentative D call: TRBD1 (6 bases). The receptor was derived from a man aged 25 to 45 who had recovered from COVID-19. Input material: PBMCs or T cells enriched from blood (not recorded which). The CDR3 region is CASKRGLAEAFF. Written as DNA, the CDR3 is TGTGCCAGCAAGAGGGGGTTGGCTGAAGCTTTCTTT.